This T cell receptor beta chain was recovered during a study of T cell repertoires in cytomegalovirus infection. Study-wide background: Both recently identified HLA-C-restricted and well-studied HLA-B-restricted CMV epitopes were used in the study.

V was shortened by 2 bases and J by 8 bases, with 4 bases between the two germline ends. The germline V gene has CDR1 MNHNY and CDR2 SVGAGI (reference sequence). The CDR3 runs to 11 residues. One entry per CDR3 protein, called by TCRdb with MiXCR from the reads. The sample consists of approximately 100,000 distinct CDR3 sequences, around 45% of them appearing once. Comments on this clonotype: Antigen specificity is unknown.

The V call is TRBV6-6, the J call TRBJ1-5; D gene ambiguous. This clonotype was obtained from a human donor in good health (CMV status not recorded). Some clones in this sample may be carry-over from other donors' samples. The sequenced sample was CD8+ T cells from cultured PBMCs, obtained from culture after CMV antigen stimulation. CDR3 sequence: CASSYGEPQHF. In DNA, the CDR3 is TGTGCCAGCAGTTACGGGGAGCCCCAGCATTTT.